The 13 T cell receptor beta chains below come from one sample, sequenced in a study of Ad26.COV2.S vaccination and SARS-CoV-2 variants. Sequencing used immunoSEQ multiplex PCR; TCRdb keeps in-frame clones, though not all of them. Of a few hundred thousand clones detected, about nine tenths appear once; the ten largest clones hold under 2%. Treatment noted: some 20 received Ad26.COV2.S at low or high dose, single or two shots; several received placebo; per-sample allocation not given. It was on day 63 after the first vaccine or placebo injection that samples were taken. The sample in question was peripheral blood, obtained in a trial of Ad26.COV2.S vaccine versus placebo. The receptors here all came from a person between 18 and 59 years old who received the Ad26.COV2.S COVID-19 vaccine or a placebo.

The CDR3 DNA reads as TGCGCCAGCAGCCAAGTTAGCGGAGCCTACGAGCAGTACTTC. Translation gives CASSQVSGAYEQYF. The chain links TRBV4-3 to TRBJ2-7; D might be TRBD2 (6 bases). Trimming removed 1 base at V and 2 bases at J, with 9 bases between. The CDR3 consists of 14 residues. The V gene's germline CDR1 is LGHNA and CDR2 YSLEER.

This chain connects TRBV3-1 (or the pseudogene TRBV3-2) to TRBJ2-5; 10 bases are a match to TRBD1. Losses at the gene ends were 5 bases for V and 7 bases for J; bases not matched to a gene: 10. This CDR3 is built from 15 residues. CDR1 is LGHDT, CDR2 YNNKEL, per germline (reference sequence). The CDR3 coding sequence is TGTGCCAGCAGCACCCGACAGGGGGCCAGGGGGACCCAGTACTTC. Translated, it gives CASSTRQGARGTQYF.

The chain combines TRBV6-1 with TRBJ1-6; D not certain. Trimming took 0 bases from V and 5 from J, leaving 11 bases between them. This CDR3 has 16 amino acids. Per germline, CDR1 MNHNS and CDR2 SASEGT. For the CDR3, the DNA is TGTGCCAGCAGTGAAGCGCCAGCCGCCAATAATTCACCCCTCCACTTT. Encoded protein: CASSEAPAANNSPLHF.

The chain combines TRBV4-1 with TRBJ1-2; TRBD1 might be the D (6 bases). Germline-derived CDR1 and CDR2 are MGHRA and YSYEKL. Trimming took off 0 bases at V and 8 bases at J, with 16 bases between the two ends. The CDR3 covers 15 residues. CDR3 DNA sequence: TGCGCCAGCAGCCAAGATCTAGGGGGTCTGGGAGGCTACACCTTC. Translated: CASSQDLGGLGGYTF.

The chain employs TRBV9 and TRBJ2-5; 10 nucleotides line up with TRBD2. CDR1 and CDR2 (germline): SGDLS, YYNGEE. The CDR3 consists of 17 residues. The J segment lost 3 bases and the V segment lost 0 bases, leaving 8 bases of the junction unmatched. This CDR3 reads CASSVDPSGSIKETQYF. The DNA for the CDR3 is TGTGCCAGCAGCGTAGACCCTAGCGGGAGTATTAAAGAGACCCAGTACTTC.

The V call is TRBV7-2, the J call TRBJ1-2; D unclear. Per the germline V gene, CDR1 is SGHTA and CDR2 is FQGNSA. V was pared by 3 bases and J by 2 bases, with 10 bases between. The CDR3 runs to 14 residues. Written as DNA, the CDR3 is TGTGCCAGCAGCTTTCCGGGATACAACTATGGCTACACCTTC. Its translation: CASSFPGYNYGYTF.

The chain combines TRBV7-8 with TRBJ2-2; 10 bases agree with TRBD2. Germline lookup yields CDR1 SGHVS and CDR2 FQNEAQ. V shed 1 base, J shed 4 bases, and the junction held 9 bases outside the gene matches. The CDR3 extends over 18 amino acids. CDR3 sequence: CASSLGGGTSERTGELFF. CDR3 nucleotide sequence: TGTGCCAGCAGCTTAGGAGGAGGGACTAGCGAGCGCACCGGGGAGCTGTTTTTT.

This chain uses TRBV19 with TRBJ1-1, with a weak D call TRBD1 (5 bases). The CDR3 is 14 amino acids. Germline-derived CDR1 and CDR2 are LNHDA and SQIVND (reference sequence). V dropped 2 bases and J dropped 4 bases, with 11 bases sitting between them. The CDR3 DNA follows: TGTGCCAGTAGTATAAAGCGGGGGTTCACTGAAGCTTTCTTT. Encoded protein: CASSIKRGFTEAFF. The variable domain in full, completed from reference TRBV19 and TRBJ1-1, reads DGGITQSPKYLFRKEGQNVTLSCEQNLNHDAMYWYRQDPGQGLRLIYYSQIVNDFQKGDIAEGYSVSREKKESFPLTVTSAQKNPTAFYLCASSIKRGFTEAFFGQGTRLTVV.

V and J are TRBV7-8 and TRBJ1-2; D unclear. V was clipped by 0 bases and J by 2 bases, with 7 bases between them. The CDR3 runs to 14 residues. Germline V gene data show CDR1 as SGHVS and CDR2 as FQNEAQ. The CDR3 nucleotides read TGTGCCAGCAGCTTAGCGCCAGCGAACTATGGCTACACCTTC. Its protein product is CASSLAPANYGYTF.

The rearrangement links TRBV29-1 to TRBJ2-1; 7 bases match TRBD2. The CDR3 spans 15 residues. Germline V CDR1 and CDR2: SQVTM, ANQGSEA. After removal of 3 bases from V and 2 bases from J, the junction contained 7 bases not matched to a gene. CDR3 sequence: CSVEGGGETYNEQFF. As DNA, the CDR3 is TGCAGCGTTGAGGGTGGGGGGGAGACCTACAATGAGCAGTTCTTC.

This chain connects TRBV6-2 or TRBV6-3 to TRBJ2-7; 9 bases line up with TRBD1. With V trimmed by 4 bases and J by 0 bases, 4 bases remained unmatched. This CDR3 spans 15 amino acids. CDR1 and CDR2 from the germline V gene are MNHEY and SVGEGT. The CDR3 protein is CASSSGGQGSYEQYF. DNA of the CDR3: TGTGCCAGCAGTTCGGGGGGACAGGGCTCCTACGAGCAGTACTTC.

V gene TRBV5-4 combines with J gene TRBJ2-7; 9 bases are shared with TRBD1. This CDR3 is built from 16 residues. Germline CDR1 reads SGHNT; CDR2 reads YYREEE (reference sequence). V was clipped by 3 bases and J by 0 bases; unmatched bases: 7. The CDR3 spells CASSSGPGQGSYEQYF. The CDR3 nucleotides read TGTGCCAGCAGCTCTGGACCGGGACAGGGCTCCTACGAGCAGTACTTC.

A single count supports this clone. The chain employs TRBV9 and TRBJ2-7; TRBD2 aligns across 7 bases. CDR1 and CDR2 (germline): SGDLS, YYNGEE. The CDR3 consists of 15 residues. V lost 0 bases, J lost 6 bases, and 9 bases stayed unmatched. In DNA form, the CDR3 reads TGTGCCAGCAGCGTAGATGGGAGGGCGGGCGCCGAGCAGTACTTC. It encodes CASSVDGRAGAEQYF.